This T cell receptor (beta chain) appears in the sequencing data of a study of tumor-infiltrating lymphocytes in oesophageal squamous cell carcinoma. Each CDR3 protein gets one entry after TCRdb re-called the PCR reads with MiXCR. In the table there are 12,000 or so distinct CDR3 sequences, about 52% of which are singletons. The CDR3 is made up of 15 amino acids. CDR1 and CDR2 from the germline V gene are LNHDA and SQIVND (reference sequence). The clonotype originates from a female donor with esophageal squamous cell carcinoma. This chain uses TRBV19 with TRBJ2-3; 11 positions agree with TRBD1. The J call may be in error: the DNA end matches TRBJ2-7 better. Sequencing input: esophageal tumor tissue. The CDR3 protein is CASSPRTGGFVEQYF. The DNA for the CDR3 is TGTGCCAGTAGTCCAAGGACAGGGGGCTTTGTCGAGCAGTACTTC.